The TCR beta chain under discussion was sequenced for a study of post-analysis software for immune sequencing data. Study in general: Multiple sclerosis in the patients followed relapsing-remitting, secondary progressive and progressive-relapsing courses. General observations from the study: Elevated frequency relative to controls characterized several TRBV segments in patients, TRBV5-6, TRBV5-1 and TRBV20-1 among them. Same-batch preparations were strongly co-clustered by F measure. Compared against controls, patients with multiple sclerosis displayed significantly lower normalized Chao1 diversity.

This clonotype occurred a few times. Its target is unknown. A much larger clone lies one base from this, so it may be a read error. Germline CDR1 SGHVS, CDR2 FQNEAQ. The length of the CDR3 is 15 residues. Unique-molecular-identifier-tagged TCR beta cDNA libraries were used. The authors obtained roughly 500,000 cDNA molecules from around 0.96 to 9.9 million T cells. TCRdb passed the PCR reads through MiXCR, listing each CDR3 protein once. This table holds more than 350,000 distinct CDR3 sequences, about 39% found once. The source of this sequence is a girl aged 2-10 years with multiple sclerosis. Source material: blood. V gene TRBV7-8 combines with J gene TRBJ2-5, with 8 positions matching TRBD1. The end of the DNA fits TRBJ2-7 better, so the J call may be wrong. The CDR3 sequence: CASSLQGGAGSEQYF. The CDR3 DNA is TGTGCCAGCAGCCTACAGGGGGGTGCGGGGAGCGAGCAGTACTTC.